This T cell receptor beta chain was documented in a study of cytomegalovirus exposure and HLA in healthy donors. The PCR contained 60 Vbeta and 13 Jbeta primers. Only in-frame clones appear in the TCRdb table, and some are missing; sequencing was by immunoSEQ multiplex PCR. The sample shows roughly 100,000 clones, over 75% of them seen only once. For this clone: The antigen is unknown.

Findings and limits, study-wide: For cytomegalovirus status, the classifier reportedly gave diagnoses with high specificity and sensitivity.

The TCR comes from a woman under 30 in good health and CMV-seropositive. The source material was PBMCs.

DNA of the CDR3: TGTGCCAGCAGTTTCGGGGGGTTCGCTAACTATGGCTACACCTTC. Translation: CASSFGGFANYGYTF. The chain has TRBV28 and TRBJ1-2; TRBD1 is a possible D gene (5 bases). This CDR3 has 15 amino acids. V lost 3 bases to trimming and J lost 0 bases, with 11 bases between them. CDR1 and CDR2 (germline): MDHEN, SYDVKM.